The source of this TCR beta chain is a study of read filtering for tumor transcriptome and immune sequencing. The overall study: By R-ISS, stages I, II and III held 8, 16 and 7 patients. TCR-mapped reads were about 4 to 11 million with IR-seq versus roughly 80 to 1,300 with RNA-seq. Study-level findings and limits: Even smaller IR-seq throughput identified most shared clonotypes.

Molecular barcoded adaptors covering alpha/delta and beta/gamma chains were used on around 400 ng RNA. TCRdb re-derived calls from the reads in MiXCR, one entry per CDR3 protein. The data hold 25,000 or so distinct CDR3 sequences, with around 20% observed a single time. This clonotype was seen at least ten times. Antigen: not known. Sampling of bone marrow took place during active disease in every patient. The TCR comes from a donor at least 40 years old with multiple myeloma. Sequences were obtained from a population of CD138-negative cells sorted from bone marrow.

Here the CDR3 reads CASSRQPGGPEQYF. As DNA, the CDR3 is TGTGCCAGCAGCCGTCAACCGGGAGGCCCCGAGCAGTACTTC. V and J are TRBV3-1 and TRBJ2-7; 7 bases match TRBD2. Trimming took 4 bases from V and 6 from J; bases not matched to a gene: 9. Per the germline V gene, CDR1 is LGHDT and CDR2 is YNNKEL (reference sequence). This CDR3 has 14 amino acids.